This T cell receptor beta chain was recovered during a study of cytomegalovirus exposure and HLA in healthy donors. Study-wide context: An early release of data contained about 85 million unique TCRs, which came from HLA-typed donors.

With V trimmed by 4 bases and J by 6 bases, 12 bases remained unmatched. CDR1 and CDR2 (germline): SGHRS, YFSETQ. This CDR3 has 15 residues. Comment on this clone: Its antigen remains unknown.

Notes on the study in general: The authors reported that TCR beta sequences could predict HLA-A and HLA-B alleles. These predictions were accurate for most subjects in the first cohort. Earlier analysis found most TCR beta V segments productive about 87% or about 30% of the time. Analysis was carried out at a later point, and it linked a missense DCLRE1C variant to TCR beta V- and J-gene trimming.

With 60 Vbeta and 13 Jbeta primers, the PCR was carried out. Some clones are missing from TCRdb's copy, which holds only in-frame ones; the method was immunoSEQ multiplex PCR. Seen here are 70,000 to 95,000 clones, around 80% observed once, and the top ten hold over 2%. Sequencing was performed on PBMCs. The receptor was isolated from a man aged 35-49 years in good health and CMV-seronegative. V gene TRBV5-1 combines with J gene TRBJ1-1; TRBD1 aligns across 7 bases. The CDR3 loop is CASSAPGQPLAEAFF. CDR3 sequence (DNA): TGCGCCAGCAGCGCTCCGGGACAGCCCCTCGCTGAAGCTTTCTTT.